This entry lists 17 T cell receptor beta chains sequenced from one sample in a study of cytomegalovirus exposure and HLA in healthy donors. Primers included in the PCR were 60 Vbeta and 13 Jbeta primers. The protocol was immunoSEQ multiplex PCR, while the TCRdb copy is restricted to in-frame clones and leaves out a portion. This table holds about 200,000 clones. Sequences were obtained from PBMCs. Receptors originate from a man under 40 in good health and CMV-seronegative.

The gene calls are TRBV4-3 and TRBJ1-3; possibly TRBD1 for D (5 bases). Trimming removed 3 bases at V and 0 bases at J, with 6 bases between. Germline assignment: CDR1 LGHNA and CDR2 YSLEER. CDR3 length: 14 residues. The CDR3 nucleotides read TGCGCCAGCAGCCAGACAGCCTCTGGAAACACCATATATTTT. It encodes CASSQTASGNTIYF.

This chain uses TRBV29-1 with TRBJ2-1, with a weak D call TRBD2 (5 bases). The CDR3 totals 15 residues. From germline, CDR1 is SQVTM and CDR2 ANQGSEA. V lost 4 bases and J lost 0, with 13 bases in between. The CDR3 protein is CSVGPSSSSYNEQFF. The CDR3 nucleotides are TGCAGCGTTGGCCCATCTAGCAGCTCCTACAATGAGCAGTTCTTC.

The CDR3 spells CASSPRAGGDYEQYF. CDR3 DNA sequence: TGTGCCAGCTCACCTCGGGCAGGGGGTGACTACGAGCAGTACTTC. The V gene is TRBV18, the J gene TRBJ2-7; 7 positions agree with TRBD1. The CDR3 consists of 15 residues. The V gene end was trimmed by 3 bases and the J gene end by 3 bases; junction bases not matched to a gene: 8. Germline loops: CDR1 KGHSH, CDR2 LQKENI.

The chain couples TRBV13 to TRBJ1-4; TRBD1 matches at 9 bases. V lost 5 bases to trimming and J lost 5 bases; unmatched junction nucleotides: 6. This CDR3 is 15 amino acids long. Germline CDR1 is PRHDT and CDR2 is FYEKMQ (reference sequence). The CDR3 sequence is CASSTTGGINEKLFF. CDR3 nucleotides: TGTGCCAGCAGCACGACAGGGGGGATAAATGAAAAACTGTTTTTT.

This chain links TRBV13 with TRBJ2-1, with 12 nucleotides matching TRBD2. This CDR3 is built from 15 residues. V gave up 6 bases and J gave up 10 bases; unmatched junction bases: 10. CDR1 and CDR2 from the germline V gene are PRHDT and FYEKMQ (reference sequence). CDR3 DNA: TGTGCCAGCAGTAGAGGGACTAGCGGGTTAGAAGAGCAGTTCTTC. Amino acid sequence: CASSRGTSGLEEQFF.

This chain's CDR3 is CASSSGQHSYEQYF. CDR3 coding DNA: TGTGCCAGTAGCTCGGGACAGCACTCCTACGAGCAGTACTTC. The chain combines TRBV19 with TRBJ2-7; 7 nucleotides align to TRBD1. With V trimmed by 6 bases and J by 0 bases, 5 bases remained unmatched. CDR3 length: 14 amino acids. Germline V gives CDR1 LNHDA, CDR2 SQIVND (reference sequence).

The genes are TRBV6-5 and TRBJ1-2, with D perhaps matching TRBD1 (6 bases). The CDR3 loop spans 13 amino acids. V was cut by 2 bases and J by 8 bases, with 12 bases left in between. CDR1 is MNHEY, CDR2 SVGAGI, per germline. The CDR3 loop reads CASSYRRTDGYTF. CDR3 bases: TGTGCCAGCAGTTACAGACGGACAGACGGCTACACCTTC.

With regard to this clone: The sample carries other DNA sequences with the same CDR3. The chain joins TRBV30 to TRBJ1-5; TRBD1 is a possible D gene (5 bases). This CDR3 has 13 residues. Germline V lookup: CDR1 GTSNPN, CDR2 SVGIG (reference sequence). The V gene lost 5 bases and the J gene lost 2 bases, with 10 bases spanning the gap. CDR3 DNA: TGTGCCTGGGGGAGGGGCCGCAATCAGCCCCAGCATTTT. It codes for CAWGRGRNQPQHF.

V is TRBV4-1 and J is TRBJ1-5; 7 bases agree with TRBD1. From germline, CDR1 is MGHRA and CDR2 YSYEKL. The CDR3 contains 16 residues. V shed 4 bases and J 4 bases; nucleotides not matched to a gene: 10. For the CDR3, the DNA is TGCGCCAGCAGCCCGGTCCAGGGCAGGGGGAATCAGCCCCAGCATTTT. This codes for CASSPVQGRGNQPQHF.

The gene calls are TRBV15 and TRBJ2-1, with TRBD1 as a possible D gene (6 bases). Germline lookup yields CDR1 LNHNV and CDR2 YYDKDF (reference sequence). The length of the CDR3 is 16 residues. Trimming pared 3 bases from V and 5 bases from J, leaving 17 bases between. DNA for the CDR3: TGTGCCACCAGCAGGGGGGCCGGAGCGCATAACAATGAGCAGTTCTTC. It encodes CATSRGAGAHNNEQFF.

V usage is TRBV11-3 and J usage is TRBJ2-1, with D possibly being TRBD1 (6 bases). CDR1 and CDR2 (germline): SGHNT, YENEEA. The CDR3 is made up of 14 amino acids. The V gene lost 5 bases and the J gene lost 8 bases, with 16 bases spanning the gap. The CDR3 DNA sequence: TGTGCCAGCAGCGGAGAAGGGGGTACGGATGAGCAGTTCTTC. It is translated as CASSGEGGTDEQFF.

The rearrangement uses TRBV11-3 and TRBJ2-2, with D maybe TRBD1 (6 bases). The V end lost 5 bases, the J end lost 1 base, and 11 bases lay between the germline ends. Germline V gene lookup returns CDR1 SGHNT and CDR2 YENEEA. The CDR3 is 15 amino acids. The CDR3 DNA sequence: TGTGCCAGCAGCCTCAGGGGCCTGAACACCGGGGAGCTGTTTTTT. Translating gives CASSLRGLNTGELFF.

The chain uses TRBV5-4 and TRBJ2-1; possibly TRBD2 for D (7 bases). Germline V gene sequence: CDR1 SGHNT, CDR2 YYREEE (reference sequence). V gave up 3 bases and J gave up 5 bases, with 15 bases separating them. The CDR3 covers 15 residues. In nucleotides, the CDR3 is TGTGCCAGCAGCTACGGGGGGCCCCGTCACAATGAGCAGTTCTTC. Protein sequence: CASSYGGPRHNEQFF.

The rearrangement links TRBV4-1 to TRBJ1-2, with D unresolved. Germline CDR1 is MGHRA and CDR2 is YSYEKL. The CDR3 totals 14 residues. V was cut by 1 base and J by 6 bases, with 12 bases left in between. The CDR3, as DNA: TGCGCCAGCAGCCAAGTCGGGATTTTGAATGGCTACACCTTC. Its translation is CASSQVGILNGYTF.

The V call is TRBV7-6, the J call TRBJ1-1, with TRBD1 matching 9 bases. The CDR3 runs to 15 residues. CDR1 is SGHVS, CDR2 FNYEAQ, per germline. Trimming removed 8 bases from V and 1 base from J; junction bases left unmatched: 8. CDR3 sequence: CASQRGQGSNTEAFF. The DNA of the CDR3 is TGTGCCAGCCAACGGGGACAGGGTTCGAACACTGAAGCTTTCTTT.

The CDR3 is CASSATAYTEAFF. The CDR3 DNA follows: TGTGCCAGTAGTGCGACAGCCTACACTGAAGCTTTCTTT. The V call is TRBV19, the J call TRBJ1-1; D possibly corresponds to TRBD1 (5 bases). Germline V CDR1 and CDR2: LNHDA, SQIVND (reference sequence). This CDR3 region has 13 residues. With 5 bases removed from V and 3 bases from J, the gap between germline ends came to 10 bases.

V is TRBV18 and J is TRBJ2-3; 12 bases agree with TRBD2. With 10 bases clipped from V and 5 bases from J, the junction kept 7 bases outside the gene matches. Per the germline V gene, CDR1 is KGHSH and CDR2 is LQKENI. This CDR3 region has 14 residues. CDR3: CATKLAGGRDTQYF. In nucleotides, the CDR3 is TGTGCCACCAAACTAGCGGGGGGACGAGATACGCAGTATTTT. The variable domain in full, completed from reference TRBV18 and TRBJ2-3, reads NAGVMQNPRHLVRRRGQEARLRCSPMKGHSHVYWYRQLPEEGLKFMVYLQKENIIDESGMPKERFSAEFPKEGPSILRIQQVVRGDSAAYFCATKLAGGRDTQYFGPGTRLTVL.